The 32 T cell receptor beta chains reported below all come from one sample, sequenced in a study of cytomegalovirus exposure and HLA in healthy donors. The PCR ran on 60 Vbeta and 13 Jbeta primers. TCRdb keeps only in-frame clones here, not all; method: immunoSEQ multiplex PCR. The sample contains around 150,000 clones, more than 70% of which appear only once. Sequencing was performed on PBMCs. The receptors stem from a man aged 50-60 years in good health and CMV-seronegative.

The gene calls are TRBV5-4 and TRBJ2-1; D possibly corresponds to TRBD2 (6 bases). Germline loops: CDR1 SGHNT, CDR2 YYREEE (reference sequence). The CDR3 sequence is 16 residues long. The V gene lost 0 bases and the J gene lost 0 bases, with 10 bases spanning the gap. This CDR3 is CASSLGGGSSYNEQFF. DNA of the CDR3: TGTGCCAGCAGCTTGGGTGGGGGGAGCTCCTACAATGAGCAGTTCTTC.

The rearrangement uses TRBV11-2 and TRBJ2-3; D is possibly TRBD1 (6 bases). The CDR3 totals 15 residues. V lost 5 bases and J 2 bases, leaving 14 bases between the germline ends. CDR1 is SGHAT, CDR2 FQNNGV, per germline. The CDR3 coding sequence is TGTGCCAGCAGCCCCGAGGGGGTTTTCACAGATACGCAGTATTTT. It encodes CASSPEGVFTDTQYF. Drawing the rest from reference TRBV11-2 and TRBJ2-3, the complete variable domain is EAGVAQSPRYKIIEKRQSVAFWCNPISGHATLYWYQQILGQGPKLLIQFQNNGVVDDSQLPKDRFSAERLKGVDSTLKIQPAKLEDSAVYLCASSPEGVFTDTQYFGPGTRLTVL.

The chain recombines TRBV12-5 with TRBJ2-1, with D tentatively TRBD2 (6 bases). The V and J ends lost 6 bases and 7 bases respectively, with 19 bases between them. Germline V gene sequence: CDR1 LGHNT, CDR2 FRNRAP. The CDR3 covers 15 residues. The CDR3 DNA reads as TGTGCTAGTGGCCGGTCCAGCGGGCTCCTGAATGAGCAGTTCTTC. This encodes CASGRSSGLLNEQFF.

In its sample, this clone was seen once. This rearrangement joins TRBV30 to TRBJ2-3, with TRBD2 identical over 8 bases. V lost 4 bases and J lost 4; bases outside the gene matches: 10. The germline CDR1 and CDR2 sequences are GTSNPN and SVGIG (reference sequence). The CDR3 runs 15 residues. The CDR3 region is CAWNLPSGGADTQYF. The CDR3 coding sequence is TGTGCCTGGAATCTCCCGAGCGGGGGTGCAGATACGCAGTATTTT.

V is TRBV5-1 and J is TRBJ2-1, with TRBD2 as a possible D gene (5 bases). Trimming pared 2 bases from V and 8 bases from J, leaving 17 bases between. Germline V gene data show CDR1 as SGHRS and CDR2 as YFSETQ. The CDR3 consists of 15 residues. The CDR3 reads CASSFTNPRADEQFF. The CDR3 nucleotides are TGCGCCAGCAGCTTCACAAATCCTAGAGCGGATGAGCAGTTCTTC.

This chain's CDR3 is CASSDRGDGYTF. In nucleotides, the CDR3 is TGTGCCAGCTCTGACAGGGGGGATGGCTACACCTTC. The genes are TRBV19 and TRBJ1-2; 9 positions agree with TRBD1. The CDR3 length is 12 residues. V gave up 9 bases and J gave up 6 bases; unmatched junction bases: 5. CDR1 and CDR2 (germline): LNHDA, SQIVND (reference sequence).

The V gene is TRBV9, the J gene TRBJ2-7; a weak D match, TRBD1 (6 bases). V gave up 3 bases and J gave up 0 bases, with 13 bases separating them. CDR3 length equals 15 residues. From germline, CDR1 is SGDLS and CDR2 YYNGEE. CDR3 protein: CASSARQDLSYEQYF. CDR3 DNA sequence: TGTGCCAGCAGCGCACGACAGGACCTCTCCTACGAGCAGTACTTC. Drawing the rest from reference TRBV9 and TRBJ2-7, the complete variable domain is DSGVTQTPKHLITATGQRVTLRCSPRSGDLSVYWYQQSLDQGLQFLIQYYNGEERAKGNILERFSAQQFPDLHSELNLSSLELGDSALYFCASSARQDLSYEQYFGPGTRLTVT.

CDR3 amino acids: CASSLGGTSGSSYEQYF. CDR3 nucleotide sequence: TGTGCCAGCAGCTTGGGAGGGACTAGCGGGAGCTCCTACGAGCAGTACTTC. The chain combines TRBV5-4 with TRBJ2-7; 14 bases agree with TRBD2. V was clipped by 0 bases and J by 0 bases; unmatched bases: 2. The CDR3 consists of 17 residues. Germline CDR1 is SGHNT and CDR2 is YYREEE (reference sequence).

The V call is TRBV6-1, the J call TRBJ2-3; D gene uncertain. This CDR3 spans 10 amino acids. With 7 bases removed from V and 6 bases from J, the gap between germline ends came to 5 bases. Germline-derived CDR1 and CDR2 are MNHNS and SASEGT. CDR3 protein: CASMRDTQYF. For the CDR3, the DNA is TGTGCCAGCATGAGGGATACGCAGTATTTT.

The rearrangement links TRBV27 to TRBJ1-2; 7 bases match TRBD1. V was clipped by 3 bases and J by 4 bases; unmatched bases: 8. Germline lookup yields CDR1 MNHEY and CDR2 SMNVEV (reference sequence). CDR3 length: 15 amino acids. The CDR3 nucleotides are TGTGCCAGCAGTTTCGACAGGGATTCCCTCTATGGCTACACCTTC. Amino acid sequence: CASSFDRDSLYGYTF.

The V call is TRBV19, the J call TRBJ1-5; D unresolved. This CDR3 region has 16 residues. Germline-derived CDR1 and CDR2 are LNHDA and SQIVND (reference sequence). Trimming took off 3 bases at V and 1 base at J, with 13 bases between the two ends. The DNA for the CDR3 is TGTGCCAGTAGTATTAGGTCACCAGGAAGCAATCAGCCCCAGCATTTT. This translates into CASSIRSPGSNQPQHF.

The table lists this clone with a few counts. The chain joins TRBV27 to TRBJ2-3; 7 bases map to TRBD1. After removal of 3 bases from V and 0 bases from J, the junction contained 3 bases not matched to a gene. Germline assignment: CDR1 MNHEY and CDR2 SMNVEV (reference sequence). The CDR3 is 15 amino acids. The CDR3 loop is CASSLDRISTDTQYF. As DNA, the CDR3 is TGTGCCAGCAGTTTGGACAGGATTAGCACAGATACGCAGTATTTT.

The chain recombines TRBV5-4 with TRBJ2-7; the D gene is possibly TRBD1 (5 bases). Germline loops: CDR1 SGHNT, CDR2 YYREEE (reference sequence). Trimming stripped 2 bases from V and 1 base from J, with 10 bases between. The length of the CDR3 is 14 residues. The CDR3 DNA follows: TGTGCCAGCAGCTTAGGGGATTGGTCCTACGAGCAGTACTTC. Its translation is CASSLGDWSYEQYF.

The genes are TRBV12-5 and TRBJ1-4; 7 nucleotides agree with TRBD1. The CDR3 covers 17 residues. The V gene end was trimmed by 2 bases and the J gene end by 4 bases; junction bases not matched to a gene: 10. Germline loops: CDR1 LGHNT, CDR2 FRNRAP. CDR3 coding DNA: TGTGCTAGTGGTTTGACAAGCAGGGGGACTTATAATGAAAAACTGTTTTTT. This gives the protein CASGLTSRGTYNEKLFF.

The CDR3 protein is CASSPTGGPYEQYF. The CDR3 DNA reads TGTGCCAGCAGCCCCACGGGGGGCCCCTACGAGCAGTACTTC. This chain connects TRBV11-3 to TRBJ2-7, with D possibly being TRBD2 (7 bases). This CDR3 is 14 amino acids long. The germline CDR1 and CDR2 sequences are SGHNT and YENEEA. V was clipped by 5 bases and J by 2 bases, with 13 bases between them.

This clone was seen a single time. The CDR3 bases are TGCGCCAGCAGCTTGGCACTACGGGGGACGACCTATGGCTACACCTTC. Protein: CASSLALRGTTYGYTF. V is TRBV5-1 and J is TRBJ1-2, with D maybe TRBD1 (5 bases). The germline CDR1 and CDR2 sequences are SGHRS and YFSETQ. The CDR3 is made up of 16 amino acids. Trimming stripped 0 bases from V and 4 bases from J, with 16 bases between.

The CDR3: CASSEAGSQETQYF. The CDR3 DNA reads TGTGCCAGCAGTGAAGCGGGCTCCCAAGAGACCCAGTACTTC. The V gene is TRBV2, the J gene TRBJ2-5; D uncertain. The CDR3 runs 14 residues. Germline V lookup: CDR1 SNHLY, CDR2 FYNNEI. Trimming left V 0 bases short and J 1 base short, with 6 bases between.

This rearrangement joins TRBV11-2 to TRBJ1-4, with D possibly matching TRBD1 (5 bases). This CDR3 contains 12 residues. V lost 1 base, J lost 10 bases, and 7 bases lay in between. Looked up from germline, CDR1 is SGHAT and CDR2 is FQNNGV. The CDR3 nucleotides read TGTGCCAGCAGCTTAGGGAGGGGAAAACTGTTTTTT. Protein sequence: CASSLGRGKLFF.

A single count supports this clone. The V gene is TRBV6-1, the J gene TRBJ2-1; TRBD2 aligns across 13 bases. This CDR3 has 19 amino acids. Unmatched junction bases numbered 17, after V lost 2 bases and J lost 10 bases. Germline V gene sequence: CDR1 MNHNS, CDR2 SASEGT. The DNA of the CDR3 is TGTGCCAGCAGTGAAAGGACTAGCGGGAGTATCCAGGAAAATCGGGAGCAGTTCTTC. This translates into CASSERTSGSIQENREQFF.

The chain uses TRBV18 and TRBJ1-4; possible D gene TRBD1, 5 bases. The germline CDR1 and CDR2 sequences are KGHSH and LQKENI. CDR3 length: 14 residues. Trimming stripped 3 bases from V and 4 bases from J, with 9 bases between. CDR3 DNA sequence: TGTGCCAGCTCACCCGGGGGAGGTAATGAAAAACTGTTTTTT. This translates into CASSPGGGNEKLFF.

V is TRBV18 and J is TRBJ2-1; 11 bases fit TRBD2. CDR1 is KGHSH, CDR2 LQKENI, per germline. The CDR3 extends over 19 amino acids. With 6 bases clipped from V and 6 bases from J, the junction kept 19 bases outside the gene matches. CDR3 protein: CASSIMTSGNLGTLNEQFF. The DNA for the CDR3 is TGTGCCAGCTCTATAATGACTAGCGGGAACCTAGGGACCCTCAATGAGCAGTTCTTC.

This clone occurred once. The CDR3 region has the DNA TGTGCCAGCAGTCGGGACAGGGGGTTACGGAACACTGAAGCTTTCTTT. Translation: CASSRDRGLRNTEAFF. V gene TRBV11-3 combines with J gene TRBJ1-1, with 11 bases that match TRBD1. The CDR3 sequence is 16 residues long. The ends lost 6 bases at V and 1 base at J; junction bases unmatched: 7. Germline V gene data show CDR1 as SGHNT and CDR2 as YENEEA.

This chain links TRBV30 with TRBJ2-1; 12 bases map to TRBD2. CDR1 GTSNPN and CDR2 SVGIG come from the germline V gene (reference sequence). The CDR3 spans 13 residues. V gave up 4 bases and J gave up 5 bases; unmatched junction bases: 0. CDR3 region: CAWTSGRDNEQFF. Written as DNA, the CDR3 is TGTGCCTGGACTAGCGGGAGGGACAATGAGCAGTTCTTC.

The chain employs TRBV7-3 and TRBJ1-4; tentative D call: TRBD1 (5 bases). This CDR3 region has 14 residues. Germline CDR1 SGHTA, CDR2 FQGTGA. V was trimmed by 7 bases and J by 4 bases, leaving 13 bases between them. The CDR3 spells CASITGPGNEKLFF. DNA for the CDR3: TGTGCCAGCATCACAGGTCCAGGTAATGAAAAACTGTTTTTT.

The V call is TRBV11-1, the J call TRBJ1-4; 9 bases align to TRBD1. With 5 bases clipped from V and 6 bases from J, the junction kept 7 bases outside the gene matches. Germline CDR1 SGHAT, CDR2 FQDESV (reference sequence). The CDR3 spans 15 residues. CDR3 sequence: CASSRYRGHDEKLFF. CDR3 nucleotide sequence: TGTGCCAGCAGCAGGTACAGGGGGCATGATGAAAAACTGTTTTTT.

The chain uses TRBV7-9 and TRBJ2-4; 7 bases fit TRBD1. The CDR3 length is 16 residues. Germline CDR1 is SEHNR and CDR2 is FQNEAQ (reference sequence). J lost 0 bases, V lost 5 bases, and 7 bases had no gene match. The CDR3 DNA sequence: TGTGCCAGCAGCACGCGGACAGGAGTAGCCAAAAACATTCAGTACTTC. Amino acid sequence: CASSTRTGVAKNIQYF. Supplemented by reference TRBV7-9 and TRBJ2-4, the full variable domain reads DTGVSQNPRHKITKRGQNVTFRCDPISEHNRLYWYRQTLGQGPEFLTYFQNEAQLEKSRLLSDRFSAERPKGSFSTLEIQRTEQGDSAMYLCASSTRTGVAKNIQYFGAGTRLSVL.

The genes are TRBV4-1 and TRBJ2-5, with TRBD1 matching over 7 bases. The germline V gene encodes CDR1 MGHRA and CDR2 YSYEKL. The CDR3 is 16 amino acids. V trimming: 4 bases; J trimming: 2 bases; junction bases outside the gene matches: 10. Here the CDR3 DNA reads TGCGCCAGCAGCCTCTCAACGAGGGACAGACAAGAGACCCAGTACTTC. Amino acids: CASSLSTRDRQETQYF.

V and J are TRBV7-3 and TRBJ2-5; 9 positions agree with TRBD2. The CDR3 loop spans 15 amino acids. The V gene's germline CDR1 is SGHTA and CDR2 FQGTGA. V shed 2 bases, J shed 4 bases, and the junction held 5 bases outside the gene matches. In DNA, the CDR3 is TGTGCCAGCAGCTTAGAGCGGGGGGTAGGAGAGACCCAGTACTTC. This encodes CASSLERGVGETQYF.

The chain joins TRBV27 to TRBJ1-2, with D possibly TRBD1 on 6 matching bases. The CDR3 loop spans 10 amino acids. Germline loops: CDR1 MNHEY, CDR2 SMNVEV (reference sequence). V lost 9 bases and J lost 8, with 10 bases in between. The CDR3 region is CARTRGGYTF. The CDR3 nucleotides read TGTGCCAGGACCAGGGGCGGCTACACCTTC.

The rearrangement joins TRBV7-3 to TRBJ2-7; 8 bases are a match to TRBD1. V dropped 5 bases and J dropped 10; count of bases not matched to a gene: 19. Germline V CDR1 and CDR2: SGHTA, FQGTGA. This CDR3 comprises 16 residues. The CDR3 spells CASSRSSGGKDGPQYF. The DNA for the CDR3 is TGTGCCAGCAGCCGTTCCTCAGGGGGCAAGGACGGTCCCCAGTACTTC.

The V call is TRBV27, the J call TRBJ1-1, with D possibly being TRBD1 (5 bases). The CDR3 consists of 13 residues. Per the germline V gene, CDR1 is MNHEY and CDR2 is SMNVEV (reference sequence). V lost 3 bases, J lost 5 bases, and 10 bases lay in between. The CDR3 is CASSFQGRTEAFF. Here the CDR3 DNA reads TGTGCCAGCAGTTTTCAGGGAAGAACTGAAGCTTTCTTT.

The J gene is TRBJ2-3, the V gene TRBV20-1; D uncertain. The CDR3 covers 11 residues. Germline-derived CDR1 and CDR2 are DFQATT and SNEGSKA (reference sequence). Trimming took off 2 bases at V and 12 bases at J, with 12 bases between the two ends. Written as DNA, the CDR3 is TGCAGTGCTAGAAACGGAGTTCCCCAGTATTTT. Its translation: CSARNGVPQYF.